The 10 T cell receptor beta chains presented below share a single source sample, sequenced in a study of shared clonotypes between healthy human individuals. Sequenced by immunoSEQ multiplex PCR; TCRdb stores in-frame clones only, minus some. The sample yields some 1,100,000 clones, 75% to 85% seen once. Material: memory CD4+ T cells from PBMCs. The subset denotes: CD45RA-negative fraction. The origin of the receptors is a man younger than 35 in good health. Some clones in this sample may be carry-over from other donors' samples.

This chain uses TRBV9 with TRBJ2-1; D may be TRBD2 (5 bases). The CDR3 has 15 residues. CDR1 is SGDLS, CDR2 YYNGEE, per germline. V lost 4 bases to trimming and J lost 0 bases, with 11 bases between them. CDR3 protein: CASSSEGSSYNEQFF. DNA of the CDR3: TGTGCCAGCAGCTCGGAAGGGAGCTCCTACAATGAGCAGTTCTTC.

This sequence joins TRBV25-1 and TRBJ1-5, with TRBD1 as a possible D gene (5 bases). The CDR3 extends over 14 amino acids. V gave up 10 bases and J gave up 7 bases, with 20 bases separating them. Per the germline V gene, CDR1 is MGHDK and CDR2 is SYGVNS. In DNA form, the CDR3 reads TGTGCCACTATACTCCCCGTACAGGACCAGCCCCAGCATTTT. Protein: CATILPVQDQPQHF.

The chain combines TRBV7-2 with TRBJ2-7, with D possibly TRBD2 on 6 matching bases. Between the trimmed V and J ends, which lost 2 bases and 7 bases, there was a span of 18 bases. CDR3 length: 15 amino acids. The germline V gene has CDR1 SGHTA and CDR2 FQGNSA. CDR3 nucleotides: TGTGCCAGCAGCTTAAACGGGGGTGGAGAGATGGAGCAGTACTTC. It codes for CASSLNGGGEMEQYF.

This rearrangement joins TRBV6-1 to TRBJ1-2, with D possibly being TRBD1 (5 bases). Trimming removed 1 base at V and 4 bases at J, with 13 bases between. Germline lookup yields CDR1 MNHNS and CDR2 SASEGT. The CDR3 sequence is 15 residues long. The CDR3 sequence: CASSEGDAKSYGYTF. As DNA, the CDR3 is TGTGCCAGCAGTGAAGGGGACGCGAAAAGCTATGGCTACACCTTC.

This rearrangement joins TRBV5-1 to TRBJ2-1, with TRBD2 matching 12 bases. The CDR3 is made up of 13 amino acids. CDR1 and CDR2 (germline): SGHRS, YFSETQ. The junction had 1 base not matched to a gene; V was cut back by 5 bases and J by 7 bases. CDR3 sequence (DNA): TGCGCCAGCAGGACTAGCGGGAGAAATGAGCAGTTCTTC. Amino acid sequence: CASRTSGRNEQFF.

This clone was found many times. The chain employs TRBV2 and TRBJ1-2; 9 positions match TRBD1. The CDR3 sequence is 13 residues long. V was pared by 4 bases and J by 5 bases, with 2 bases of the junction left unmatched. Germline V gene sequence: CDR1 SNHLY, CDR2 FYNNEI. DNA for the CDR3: TGTGCCAGCAGTGTAGGACAGGGGTATGGCTACACCTTC. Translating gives CASSVGQGYGYTF.

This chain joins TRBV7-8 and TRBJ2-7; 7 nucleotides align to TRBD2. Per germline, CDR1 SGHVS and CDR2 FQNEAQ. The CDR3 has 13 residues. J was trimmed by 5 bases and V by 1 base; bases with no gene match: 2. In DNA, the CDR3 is TGTGCCAGCAGCTTAGATGCGGGGGACGAGCAGTACTTC. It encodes CASSLDAGDEQYF.

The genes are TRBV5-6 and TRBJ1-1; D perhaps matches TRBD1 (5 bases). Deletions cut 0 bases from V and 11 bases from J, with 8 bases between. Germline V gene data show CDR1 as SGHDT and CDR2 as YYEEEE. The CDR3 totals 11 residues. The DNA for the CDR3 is TGTGCCAGCAGCTTGGGGGGCGCGGCTTTCTTT. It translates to CASSLGGAAFF.

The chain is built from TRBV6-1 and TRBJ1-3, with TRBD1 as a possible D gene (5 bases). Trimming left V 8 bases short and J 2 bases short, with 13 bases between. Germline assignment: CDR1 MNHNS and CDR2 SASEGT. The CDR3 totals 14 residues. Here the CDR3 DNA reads TGTGCCAGCGGGGACGGAGGGGCTGGAAACACCATATATTTT. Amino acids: CASGDGGAGNTIYF.

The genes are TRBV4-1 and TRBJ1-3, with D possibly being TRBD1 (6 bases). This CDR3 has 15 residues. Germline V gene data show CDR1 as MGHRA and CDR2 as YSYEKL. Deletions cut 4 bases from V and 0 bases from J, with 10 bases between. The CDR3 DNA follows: TGCGCCAGCAGCCGACAGGACCACTCTGGAAACACCATATATTTT. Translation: CASSRQDHSGNTIYF.